The 28 T cell receptor beta chains presented below share a single source sample, sequenced in a study of tumor and adjacent non-tumor tissue in lung cancer. RNA was extracted from bulk tissue without any cell sorting. Distant lung tissue was collected more than 3 cm away from the tumor edge. A modified ARM-PCR protocol with three rounds of nested PCR amplified TCRbeta. Each CDR3 protein is one row after TCRdb ran MiXCR on the multiplex PCR reads. This table has 35,000 to 50,000 distinct CDR3 sequences, roughly 66% appearing once. The sequenced material came from distant non-tumor lung tissue. These receptors originate from a man aged 45-65 years with non-small cell lung cancer.

The genes are TRBV25-1 and TRBJ1-5; 7 nucleotides line up with TRBD1. This CDR3 is 14 amino acids long. Germline trimming cut 3 bases from V and 3 bases from J; bases unmatched to any gene: 2. The germline V gene encodes CDR1 MGHDK and CDR2 SYGVNS. CDR3 region: CASSEGQYNQPQHF. The CDR3 region has the DNA TGTGCCAGCAGTGAGGGACAGTACAATCAGCCCCAGCATTTT. Drawing the rest from reference TRBV25-1 and TRBJ1-5, the complete variable domain is EADIYQTPRYLVIGTGKKITLECSQTMGHDKMYWYQQDPGMELHLIHYSYGVNSTEKGDLSSESTVSRIRTEHFPLTLESARPSHTSQYLCASSEGQYNQPQHFGDGTRLSIL.

Notes on this clonotype: One junction end disagrees with the germline gene, perhaps due to a read error. The chain is built from TRBV30 and TRBJ2-1; TRBD2 aligns across 10 bases. Germline V gene data show CDR1 as GTSNPN and CDR2 as SVGIG (reference sequence). The CDR3 length is 19 residues. CDR3 residues: CAWNRAPYLAGGRTDEQFF. The CDR3 coding sequence is TGTGCATGGAACAGGGCTCCGTATTTAGCGGGAGGACGTACAGATGAGCAGTTCTTC.

As to this clonotype: Being one base from a much bigger clone, this may be a read error. This chain joins TRBV12-3 or TRBV12-4 and TRBJ2-5; 16 nucleotides align to TRBD2. Trimming cost V 7 bases and J 7 bases; bases outside gene matches: 9. CDR3 length: 16 residues. The CDR3 nucleotides read TGTGCCAGCACCCGCGGGACTAGCGGGGGGGCAGGGACCCAGTACTTC. Protein: CASTRGTSGGAGTQYF.

This clonotype has a count of ten or more. V usage is TRBV28 and J usage is TRBJ2-7; D unclear. This CDR3 spans 13 amino acids. Per germline, CDR1 MDHEN and CDR2 SYDVKM. The V and J ends lost 3 bases and 3 bases respectively, with 9 bases between them. The CDR3 DNA is TGTGCCAGCAGTTTCATCACGGGCTACGAGCAGTACTTC. This codes for CASSFITGYEQYF.

Of note for this clonotype: An end of the junction differs from the germline gene, which may be a read error. The CDR3 DNA sequence: TGTGCCAACAGGGGGGCACTCAACAACGGGGAGCTGTTTTTT. Protein sequence: CANRGALNNGELFF. V and J are TRBV6-5 and TRBJ2-2, with 8 bases lining up with TRBD1. CDR1 MNHEY and CDR2 SVGAGI come from the germline V gene. CDR3 length: 14 residues.

The chain's CDR3 is CASSPRSYGRYF. CDR3 coding DNA: TGTGCCAGCAGTCCTAGATCCTATGGGCGGTACTTC. V is TRBV6-1 and J is TRBJ2-7, with D hard to call. The V end was cut by 5 bases, the J end by 12 bases, with 17 bases between. The CDR3 contains 12 residues. The germline V gene encodes CDR1 MNHNS and CDR2 SASEGT.

This clonotype was picked up many times. This sequence joins TRBV7-2 and TRBJ2-3, with TRBD1 matching over 10 bases. Germline values: CDR1 SGHTA, CDR2 FQGNSA. CDR3 size: 19 residues. V was clipped by 5 bases and J by 5 bases; unmatched bases: 19. CDR3 DNA: TGTGCCAGCAGCCCCATTGCGGGGTCCTGGACAGGGGGGAGAGATACGCAGTATTTT. Translated, it gives CASSPIAGSWTGGRDTQYF. The full variable domain, completed using reference TRBV7-2 and TRBJ2-3, is GAGVSQSPSNKVTEKGKDVELRCDPISGHTALYWYRQSLGQGLEFLIYFQGNSAPDKSGLPSDRFSAERTGGSVSTLTIQRTQQEDSAVYLCASSPIAGSWTGGRDTQYFGPGTRLTVL.

This clonotype showed up just once. A read error may produce the germline difference seen at one junction end. DNA for the CDR3: TGTGCCATCAGCCCGAAGAAGGCTGGGGCCAGCGTCCTGACTTTC. Its protein product is CAISPKKAGASVLTF. The chain uses TRBV10-3 and TRBJ2-6, with D tentatively TRBD1 (5 bases). The germline gives CDR1 ENHRY, CDR2 SYGVKD. The CDR3 is 15 amino acids.

This clonotype was observed a few times. This rearrangement joins TRBV28 to TRBJ2-7; 10 nucleotides agree with TRBD2. Germline CDR1 MDHEN, CDR2 SYDVKM. This CDR3 comprises 15 residues. V shed 5 bases, J shed 0 bases, and the junction held 4 bases outside the gene matches. The DNA for the CDR3 is TGTGCCAGCAGTCCGAGCGGGGGGGGCTCCTACGAGCAGTACTTC. Protein sequence: CASSPSGGGSYEQYF.

A word on this clonotype: A much more abundant neighbour one base away suggests this may be a read error. The chain recombines TRBV11-2 with TRBJ2-7; tentatively, D is TRBD1 (6 bases). Germline values: CDR1 SGHAT, CDR2 FQNNGV. V was cut by 8 bases and J by 2 bases, with 19 bases left in between. The CDR3 length is 15 residues. CDR3 sequence reads: CASRSMDSYTYEQYF. As DNA, the CDR3 is TGTGCCAGCCGCTCTATGGACAGCTATACCTACGAGCAGTACTTC.

As regards this clonotype: Sequence at one end of the junction differs from germline and may be a read error. The chain uses TRBV30 and TRBJ2-1, with 8 bases aligning to TRBD2. Germline CDR1 is GTSNPN and CDR2 is SVGIG (reference sequence). The CDR3 length is 12 residues. The CDR3, as DNA: TGTACCTGGAGTTCCCAGCGGGAGAGACAGTTATTC. Its translation: CTWSSQRERQLF.

This clonotype was recorded only once. Relative to the germline gene, one junction end is altered; a read error may explain this. V and J are TRBV10-3 and TRBJ2-7; no clear D gene. The CDR3 runs to 16 residues. Germline V gene lookup returns CDR1 ENHRY and CDR2 SYGVKD. CDR3 nucleotide sequence: TGTGCCATAAGTGAGTCGGGCGGACGGGTGACCTACGAGCAGTACTTC. Its translation is CAISESGGRVTYEQYF.

Concerning this clonotype: At one end the junction does not follow the germline gene, possibly because of a read error. The CDR3 DNA reads TGCAGCGTTGATTGTGGGGGAAGGAACACCTGGGAGCTGTTTTTT. Protein sequence: CSVDCGGRNTWELFF. The chain joins TRBV29-1 to TRBJ2-2; either TRBD1 or TRBD2 may fit D (5 bases each). The germline V gene has CDR1 SQVTM and CDR2 ANQGSEA. This CDR3 has 15 amino acids.

The chain has TRBV7-8 and TRBJ1-4; a weak D match, TRBD1 (6 bases). CDR1 and CDR2 (germline): SGHVS, FQNEAQ. Trimming pared 1 base from V and 4 bases from J, leaving 10 bases between. This CDR3 spans 15 amino acids. CDR3 nucleotides: TGTGCCAGCAGCTTAGACTGGACAGTTAATGAAAAACTGTTTTTT. Translated, it gives CASSLDWTVNEKLFF.

V is TRBV5-5 and J is TRBJ2-5, with TRBD2 identical over 10 bases. CDR3 length: 14 residues. Germline CDR1 reads SGHKS; CDR2 reads YYEKEE (reference sequence). This chain's CDR3 is CDSSSWTSGGTQYF. The DNA of the CDR3 is TGTGACAGTAGCTCATGGACTAGCGGCGGGACCCAGTACTTC.

To note about this clonotype: One end of the junction is discordant with germline, which a read error may explain. The V and J genes are TRBV12-3 or TRBV12-4 and TRBJ2-7; TRBD2 aligns across 11 bases. CDR3 length: 16 amino acids. CDR3 protein: CASSLRLAGTLYEQYF. For the CDR3, the DNA is TGTGCCAGCAGTCTGCGACTAGCGGGGACTCTCTACGAACAGTACTTC.

In its sample, this clonotype was seen a few times. Since no conserved phenylalanine or tryptophan closes the CDR3, a read error is the likely cause. The rearrangement uses TRBV5-1 and TRBJ2-1; 9 positions agree with TRBD2. Germline loops: CDR1 SGHRS, CDR2 YFSETQ. V lost 0 bases, J lost 7 bases, and 8 bases stayed unmatched. CDR3 length equals 16 residues. The CDR3 is CASSLGGQAGGNEQFL. In DNA form, the CDR3 reads TGCGCCAGCAGCTTGGGGGGACAAGCGGGAGGAAATGAGCAGTTCCTC.

The V gene is TRBV12-3 or TRBV12-4, the J gene TRBJ2-5; 11 nucleotides agree with TRBD2. This CDR3 contains 15 residues. The J segment lost 9 bases and the V segment lost 9 bases, leaving 15 bases of the junction unmatched. The CDR3, as DNA: TGTGCCAGTAATTTCTTAGCGGGGGGGGAGGAGCCCCAGTACTTC. It encodes CASNFLAGGEEPQYF.

Notes on this clonotype: The junction departs from the called germline gene at one end, perhaps through a read error. This sequence joins TRBV6-6 and TRBJ1-5; 9 bases agree with TRBD1. The CDR3 extends over 15 amino acids. CDR1 is MNHNY, CDR2 SVGAGI, per germline (reference sequence). CDR3 in DNA: TGTGCCAGCACGTCGGACAGGGGACTTGCCCAGCCCCAGCATTTC. This codes for CASTSDRGLAQPQHF.

Points on this clonotype: In this CDR3 the conserved last residue, phenylalanine or tryptophan, is missing, so a read error is likely. V usage is TRBV2 and J usage is TRBJ1-1; the D gene is possibly TRBD1 (5 bases). V gave up 5 bases and J gave up 1 base, with 11 bases separating them. Per germline, CDR1 SNHLY and CDR2 FYNNEI. The CDR3 totals 14 residues. The CDR3: CASSPWDGNTEAFV. CDR3 nucleotide sequence: TGTGCCAGCAGTCCTTGGGACGGGAACACTGAAGCTTTCGTT.

V usage is TRBV4-2 and J usage is TRBJ2-1, with 9 bases aligning to TRBD1. This CDR3 is 15 amino acids long. J was trimmed by 11 bases and V by 4 bases; bases with no gene match: 12. Germline-derived CDR1 and CDR2 are LGHNA and YNFKEQ. CDR3 in DNA: TGTGCCAGCAGCCCCCGGACAGGGGACGCGAATAAGCAGTTCTTC. Protein sequence: CASSPRTGDANKQFF.

This clonotype was detected ten times or more. The V and J genes are TRBV29-1 and TRBJ2-2, with D perhaps TRBD2 (5 bases). V was trimmed by 5 bases and J by 6 bases, leaving 10 bases between them. The germline CDR1 and CDR2 sequences are SQVTM and ANQGSEA. The CDR3 has 12 amino acids. CDR3 region: CSVREGSGELFF. The CDR3 DNA follows: TGCAGCGTTCGGGAAGGATCCGGGGAGCTGTTTTTT.

This clonotype was detected many times. It may be a read error: a sequence one base away is much more abundant. The V gene is TRBV5-4, the J gene TRBJ1-4, with D possibly TRBD1 on 6 matching bases. This CDR3 contains 14 residues. Germline lookup yields CDR1 SGHNT and CDR2 YYREEE (reference sequence). The CDR3 reads CASSLDQGNERLFF. CDR3 nucleotides: TGTGCCAGCAGCTTGGATCAGGGGAATGAAAGACTGTTTTTT.

The CDR3 DNA reads TGCGCCAGCAGCTTCGGGTTACAGGGGCAAAATGAGCAGTTCTTC. Translating it yields CASSFGLQGQNEQFF. The rearrangement links TRBV5-1 to TRBJ2-1; 7 bases agree with TRBD1. The CDR3 is made up of 15 amino acids. V lost 2 bases and J lost 7; bases outside the gene matches: 9. Germline V gene sequence: CDR1 SGHRS, CDR2 YFSETQ.

This clonotype was seen at least ten times. The V call is TRBV6-2 or TRBV6-3, the J call TRBJ1-5, with 7 bases aligning to TRBD1. The J segment lost 8 bases and the V segment lost 6 bases, leaving 4 bases of the junction unmatched. There are 12 residues in the CDR3. Looked up from germline, CDR1 is MNHEY and CDR2 is SVGEGT. The CDR3 nucleotides are TGTGCCAGCAGAGGGGGCCTAGAGCCCCAGCATTTT. This translates into CASRGGLEPQHF.

About this clonotype itself: Its ends do not fully match the called genes, so a read error is possible. J is TRBJ2-2 and V is TRBV29-1, with a weak D call TRBD2 (5 bases). This CDR3 contains 14 residues. Germline V gives CDR1 SQVTM, CDR2 ANQGSEA. As DNA, the CDR3 is TGCAGCGTTGGCCTCCGTGGAAACACCGGGGATCTGTTTTTT. Translating it yields CSVGLRGNTGDLFF.

About this clonotype itself: Here the CDR3 omits its conserved ending phenylalanine or tryptophan, so a read error is the likely source. The V gene is TRBV6-1, the J gene TRBJ2-3, with D uncertain. Germline CDR1 reads MNHNS; CDR2 reads SASEGT. V was clipped by 5 bases and J by 5 bases, with 5 bases between them. The CDR3 totals 11 residues. CDR3 protein: CASSTVDTQYL. The CDR3 DNA sequence: TGTGCCAGCAGTACAGTAGATACGCAGTATTTA.

The rearrangement uses TRBV29-1 and TRBJ1-2; TRBD1 matches 8 bases. Germline V gene lookup returns CDR1 SQVTM and CDR2 ANQGSEA. The CDR3 runs to 13 residues. This CDR3 is CNGKGQGALGYTF. The CDR3, as DNA: TGCAACGGGAAAGGACAGGGAGCATTGGGCTACACCTTC.